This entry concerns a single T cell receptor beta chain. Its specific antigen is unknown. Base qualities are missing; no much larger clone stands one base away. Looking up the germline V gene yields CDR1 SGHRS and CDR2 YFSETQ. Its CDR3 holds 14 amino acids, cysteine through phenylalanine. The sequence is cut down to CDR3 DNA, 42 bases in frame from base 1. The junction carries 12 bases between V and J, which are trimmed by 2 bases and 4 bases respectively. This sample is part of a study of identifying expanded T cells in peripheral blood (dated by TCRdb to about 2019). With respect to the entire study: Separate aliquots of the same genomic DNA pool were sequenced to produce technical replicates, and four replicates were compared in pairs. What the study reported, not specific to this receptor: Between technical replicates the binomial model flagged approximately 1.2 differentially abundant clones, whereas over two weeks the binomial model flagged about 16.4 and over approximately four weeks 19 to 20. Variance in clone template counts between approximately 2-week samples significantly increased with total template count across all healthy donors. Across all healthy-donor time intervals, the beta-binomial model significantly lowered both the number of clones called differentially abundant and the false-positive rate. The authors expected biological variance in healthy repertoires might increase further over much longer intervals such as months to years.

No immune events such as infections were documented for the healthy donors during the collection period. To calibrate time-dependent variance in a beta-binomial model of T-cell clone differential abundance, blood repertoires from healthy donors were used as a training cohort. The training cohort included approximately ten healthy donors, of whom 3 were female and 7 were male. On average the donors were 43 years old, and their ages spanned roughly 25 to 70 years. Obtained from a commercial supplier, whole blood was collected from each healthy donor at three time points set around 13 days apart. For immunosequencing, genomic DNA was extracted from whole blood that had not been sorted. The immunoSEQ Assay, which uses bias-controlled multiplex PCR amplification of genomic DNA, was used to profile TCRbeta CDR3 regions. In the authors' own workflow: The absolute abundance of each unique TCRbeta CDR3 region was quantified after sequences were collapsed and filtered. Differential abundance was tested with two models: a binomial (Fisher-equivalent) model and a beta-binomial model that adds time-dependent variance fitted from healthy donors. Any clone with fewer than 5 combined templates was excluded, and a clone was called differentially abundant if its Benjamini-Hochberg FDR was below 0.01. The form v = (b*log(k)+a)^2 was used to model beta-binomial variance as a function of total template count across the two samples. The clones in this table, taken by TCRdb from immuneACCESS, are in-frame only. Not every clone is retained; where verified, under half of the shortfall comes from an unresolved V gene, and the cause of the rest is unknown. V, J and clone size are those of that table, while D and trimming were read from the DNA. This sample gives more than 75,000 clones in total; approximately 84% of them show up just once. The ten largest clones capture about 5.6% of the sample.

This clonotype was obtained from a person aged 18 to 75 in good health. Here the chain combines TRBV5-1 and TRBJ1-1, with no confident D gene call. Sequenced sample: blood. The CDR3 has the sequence CASSFADFGTEAFF. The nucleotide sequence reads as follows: TGCGCCAGCAGCTTTGCAGATTTCGGCACTGAAGCTTTCTTT.